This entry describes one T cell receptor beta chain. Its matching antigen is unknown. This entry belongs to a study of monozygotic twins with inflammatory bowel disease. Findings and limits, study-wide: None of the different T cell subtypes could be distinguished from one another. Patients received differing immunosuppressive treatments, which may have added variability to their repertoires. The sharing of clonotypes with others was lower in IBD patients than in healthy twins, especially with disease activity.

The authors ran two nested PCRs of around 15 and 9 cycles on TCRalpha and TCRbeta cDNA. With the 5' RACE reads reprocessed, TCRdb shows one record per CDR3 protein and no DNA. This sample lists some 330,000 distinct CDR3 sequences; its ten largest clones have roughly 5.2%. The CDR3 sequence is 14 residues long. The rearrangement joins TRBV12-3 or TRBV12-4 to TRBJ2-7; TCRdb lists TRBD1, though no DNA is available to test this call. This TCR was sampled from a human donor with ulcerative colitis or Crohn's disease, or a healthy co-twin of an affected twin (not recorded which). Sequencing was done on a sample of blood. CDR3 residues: CASRVDREKDEQYF.